Presented here are 21 T cell receptor beta chains from one specimen sequenced in a study of beta chain features in type 1 diabetes. As every portion of the isolated RNA was reverse transcribed, the sequencing read expressed TCRB transcripts. Assay: immunoSEQ multiplex PCR; the TCRdb copy retains only in-frame clones and omits some. The data show under 900,000 clones, about a sixth seen once. The sequencing input was naive CD4+ T cells from blood. The source of these receptors is a young woman in good health.

This clone occurred a few times. The V gene is TRBV6-5, the J gene TRBJ1-2, with TRBD1 identical over 8 bases. Trimming cost V 4 bases and J 2 bases; bases outside gene matches: 3. The CDR3 is 14 residues long. Germline V CDR1 and CDR2: MNHEY, SVGAGI. DNA for the CDR3: TGTGCCAGCAGTTGGGGACAGGTCAACTATGGCTACACCTTC. Protein sequence: CASSWGQVNYGYTF.

The sample holds a few counts of this clone. This chain joins TRBV7-8 and TRBJ2-5, with no clear D. V dropped 2 bases and J dropped 2 bases, with 6 bases sitting between them. The CDR3 runs to 13 residues. CDR1 and CDR2 from the germline V gene are SGHVS and FQNEAQ. The CDR3 reads CASSLSVQETQYF. The CDR3 coding sequence is TGTGCCAGCAGCTTATCCGTACAAGAGACCCAGTACTTC.

This clone was counted between two and nine times. V gene TRBV5-1 combines with J gene TRBJ2-7, with 7 bases that match TRBD1. CDR1 and CDR2 (germline): SGHRS, YFSETQ. J was trimmed by 3 bases and V by 1 base; bases with no gene match: 1. This CDR3 comprises 13 residues. As DNA, the CDR3 is TGCGCCAGCAGCTTGAGGGACAGCTACGAGCAGTACTTC. Its translation: CASSLRDSYEQYF.

The chain couples TRBV19 to TRBJ2-2; 11 nucleotides agree with TRBD2. Trimming at V came to 6 bases and at J to 6 bases, leaving 6 bases not matched to a gene. The CDR3 is made up of 15 amino acids. The germline CDR1 and CDR2 sequences are LNHDA and SQIVND (reference sequence). In DNA, the CDR3 is TGTGCCAGTAGCAAACTAGCGGGAGATGCCGGGGAGCTGTTTTTT. It yields the protein CASSKLAGDAGELFF.

The gene calls are TRBV2 and TRBJ2-3, with 14 bases lining up with TRBD2. The V segment lost 0 bases and the J segment 4 bases; nucleotides outside the gene matches: 6. The germline gives CDR1 SNHLY, CDR2 FYNNEI. The CDR3 is 18 residues long. DNA for the CDR3: TGTGCCAGCAGTGAAGCCGGGACTAGCGGGAGTATGGCAGATACGCAGTATTTT. Translated: CASSEAGTSGSMADTQYF.

This clone was found a few times. This specimen includes other DNA sequences encoding the same CDR3. In DNA, the CDR3 is TGTGCCAGCAGTTTAGGGACAGGGGGCAATCAGCCCCAGCATTTT. It encodes CASSLGTGGNQPQHF. The chain uses TRBV27 and TRBJ1-5; 10 nucleotides match TRBD1. Germline V gene sequence: CDR1 MNHEY, CDR2 SMNVEV (reference sequence). Germline trimming cut 2 bases from V and 2 bases from J; bases unmatched to any gene: 0. The CDR3 runs to 15 residues.

The CDR3 loop reads CATSRKTSGPLRAFETQYF. CDR3 sequence (DNA): TGTGCCACCAGCAGAAAGACTAGCGGACCACTGAGGGCATTTGAGACCCAGTACTTC. The chain couples TRBV15 to TRBJ2-5; 9 bases are shared with TRBD2. Trimming removed 2 bases from V and 5 bases from J; junction bases left unmatched: 18. This CDR3 comprises 19 residues. CDR1 and CDR2 (germline): LNHNV, YYDKDF (reference sequence).

This clone appeared a few times. J is TRBJ2-1 and V is TRBV7-9; 8 bases fit TRBD2. V dropped 10 bases and J dropped 10; count of bases not matched to a gene: 9. Germline CDR1 and CDR2: SEHNR and FQNEAQ (reference sequence). The CDR3 loop spans 12 amino acids. CDR3 protein: CAKQSIAGEQFF. DNA of the CDR3: TGTGCCAAGCAATCTATAGCGGGAGAGCAGTTCTTC.

A few counts support this clone. The chain is built from TRBV2 and TRBJ2-1; TRBD1 matches at 10 bases. This CDR3 has 17 amino acids. Germline assignment: CDR1 SNHLY and CDR2 FYNNEI. Germline trimming cut 5 bases from V and 0 bases from J; bases unmatched to any gene: 7. The CDR3 region is CASSFDRGLGSYNEQFF. The CDR3 DNA reads as TGTGCCAGCAGTTTCGACAGGGGGCTAGGCTCCTACAATGAGCAGTTCTTC.

This clone has just a few counts. V gene TRBV20-1 combines with J gene TRBJ2-1; D ambiguous. Trimming left V 4 bases short and J 7 bases short, with 8 bases between. Germline V gives CDR1 DFQATT, CDR2 SNEGSKA (reference sequence). The CDR3 loop spans 11 amino acids. The CDR3 protein is CSANRWNEQFF. CDR3 DNA: TGCAGTGCTAACCGATGGAATGAGCAGTTCTTC.

This clone was seen only a few times. V gene TRBV4-2 combines with J gene TRBJ2-2; D possibly uses TRBD1 or TRBD2 (5 bases each). The CDR3 is made up of 13 amino acids. The V and J ends lost 2 bases and 6 bases respectively, with 7 bases between them. Germline CDR1 LGHNA, CDR2 YNFKEQ. CDR3 residues: CASSQRGAGELFF. The CDR3 nucleotides read TGTGCCAGCAGCCAAAGGGGAGCCGGGGAGCTGTTTTTT.

A few counts support this clone. The chain links TRBV11-3 to TRBJ2-1; D uncertain. Trimming left V 8 bases short and J 8 bases short, with 16 bases between. CDR1 is SGHNT, CDR2 YENEEA, per germline. This CDR3 region has 13 residues. DNA of the CDR3: TGTGCCAGCTCCCCTGGGCTCTATGATGAGCAGTTCTTC. Its translation is CASSPGLYDEQFF.

This clone was detected a few times. This rearrangement joins TRBV20-1 to TRBJ2-5; D ambiguous. The germline V gene encodes CDR1 DFQATT and CDR2 SNEGSKA (reference sequence). V shed 0 bases and J shed 7 bases, with 6 bases lying between them. The CDR3 has 11 amino acids. The DNA of the CDR3 is TGCAGTGCTAGAGATCATGGGACCCAGTACTTC. This encodes CSARDHGTQYF.

J is TRBJ1-2 and V is TRBV29-1; no definite D call. CDR1 and CDR2 from the germline V gene are SQVTM and ANQGSEA. This CDR3 contains 14 residues. The V end lost 4 bases, the J end lost 1 base, and 13 bases lay between the germline ends. The CDR3 here is CSVVVNGVNYGYTF. The CDR3 nucleotides are TGCAGCGTTGTCGTAAACGGGGTTAACTATGGCTACACCTTC.

This clone showed up just a few times. V is TRBV5-4 and J is TRBJ2-2; D unresolved. V was clipped by 0 bases and J by 0 bases, with 12 bases between them. The germline gives CDR1 SGHNT, CDR2 YYREEE (reference sequence). The CDR3 sequence is 17 residues long. The CDR3 is CASSLAGPAANTGELFF. In nucleotides, the CDR3 is TGTGCCAGCAGCTTGGCCGGGCCAGCTGCGAACACCGGGGAGCTGTTTTTT.

The table lists this clone with a few counts. The chain uses TRBV2 and TRBJ1-1, with D possibly matching TRBD1 (5 bases). Looked up from germline, CDR1 is SNHLY and CDR2 is FYNNEI. The CDR3 runs 14 residues. V shed 8 bases and J shed 0 bases, with 13 bases lying between them. CDR3 bases: TGTGCCAGCGACTGGGGGGGGATGAACACTGAAGCTTTCTTT. Translated: CASDWGGMNTEAFF.

This clone was counted a few times. V is TRBV18 and J is TRBJ1-1; D possibly corresponds to TRBD1 (6 bases). The CDR3 has 14 residues. Trimming stripped 8 bases from V and 3 bases from J, with 16 bases between. The germline V gene encodes CDR1 KGHSH and CDR2 LQKENI. The CDR3 DNA reads TGTGCCAGCCGCCGAGGAGGGGGTGACACTGAAGCTTTCTTT. It specifies CASRRGGGDTEAFF.

CDR3 in amino acids: CASSRSVGNTYSYEQYF. The DNA for the CDR3 is TGCGCCAGCAGCCGCTCTGTGGGAAATACCTACTCGTACGAGCAGTACTTC. The chain has TRBV4-3 and TRBJ2-7, with D uncertain. V dropped 4 bases and J dropped 4 bases, with 23 bases sitting between them. The CDR3 has 17 residues. CDR1 is LGHNA and CDR2 is YSLEER in the germline V gene.

The rearrangement uses TRBV6-5 and TRBJ1-4; 8 bases match TRBD1. Germline values: CDR1 MNHEY, CDR2 SVGAGI. The CDR3 runs 14 residues. V lost 8 bases to trimming and J lost 8 bases; unmatched junction nucleotides: 10. The CDR3 coding sequence is TGTGCCAGCCGGCCCAGGGGGCTGGAGGAAAAACTGTTTTTT. This codes for CASRPRGLEEKLFF.

This clone was found a few times. The J gene is TRBJ1-1, the V gene TRBV14; D uncertain. With 2 bases removed from V and 1 base from J, the gap between germline ends came to 11 bases. The CDR3 sequence is 15 residues long. Germline V gene data show CDR1 as SGHDN and CDR2 as FVKESK. CDR3 in amino acids: CASSQFDGKNTEAFF. The CDR3 DNA reads as TGTGCCAGCAGCCAATTCGACGGGAAGAACACTGAAGCTTTCTTT.

V usage is TRBV6-1 and J usage is TRBJ2-7, with 11 bases lining up with TRBD1. Germline CDR1 MNHNS, CDR2 SASEGT. The CDR3 totals 15 residues. Germline trimming cut 6 bases from V and 6 bases from J; bases unmatched to any gene: 10. As DNA, the CDR3 is TGTGCCAGCAGCCCCGTACCGGGACAGGGGGGCGAGCAGTACTTC. The encoded protein is CASSPVPGQGGEQYF.